This passage covers 25 T cell receptor beta chains from one sample sequenced in a study of shared clonotypes between healthy human individuals. The table came from immunoSEQ multiplex PCR; TCRdb's copy has only in-frame clones and leaves some out. The sample has over 95,000 clones, about 45% seen once. What was sequenced was PBMCs. These receptors were collected from a woman aged 40 to 50 in good health. Some clones in this sample may be carry-over from other donors' samples.

The chain couples TRBV7-9 to TRBJ2-7; D uncertain. The V gene lost 1 base and the J gene lost 4 bases, with 5 bases spanning the gap. Germline values: CDR1 SEHNR, CDR2 FQNEAQ (reference sequence). The CDR3 runs to 12 residues. CDR3 DNA sequence: TGTGCCAGCAGCTTAGACAAATACGAGCAGTACTTC. Its translation: CASSLDKYEQYF.

The chain joins TRBV7-8 to TRBJ2-7; TRBD2 is a possible D gene (6 bases). The germline V gene has CDR1 SGHVS and CDR2 FQNEAQ. V was pared by 1 base and J by 1 base, with 11 bases between. The CDR3 extends over 15 amino acids. CDR3 sequence (DNA): TGTGCCAGCAGCTTAGGCCGGCGGGGATCCTACGAGCAGTACTTC. Protein sequence: CASSLGRRGSYEQYF.

This rearrangement joins TRBV29-1 to TRBJ2-7; no reliable D call. V gave up 0 bases and J gave up 6 bases, with 6 bases separating them. CDR3 size: 11 residues. The V gene's germline CDR1 is SQVTM and CDR2 ANQGSEA. DNA for the CDR3: TGCAGCGTTGAAGATTTCTTCGAGCAGTACTTC. Its protein is CSVEDFFEQYF.

This clone came up many times. The V and J genes are TRBV29-1 and TRBJ2-7; D possibly matches TRBD1 or TRBD2 (5 bases each). This CDR3 has 13 amino acids. CDR1 SQVTM and CDR2 ANQGSEA come from the germline V gene. Trimming took 5 bases from V and 6 from J, leaving 17 bases between them. CDR3 residues: CSVLMQGAGEQYF. The CDR3 DNA follows: TGCAGCGTTCTGATGCAGGGTGCGGGCGAGCAGTACTTC.

This clone was picked up many times. Other DNA sequences in this specimen translate into the identical CDR3. This chain joins TRBV29-1 and TRBJ2-5; no clear D gene. The CDR3 runs 11 residues. The V and J ends lost 4 bases and 2 bases respectively, with 5 bases between them. The V gene's germline CDR1 is SQVTM and CDR2 ANQGSEA. The CDR3 is CSVGEQETQYF. CDR3 DNA sequence: TGCAGCGTTGGGGAACAAGAGACCCAGTACTTC.

The V gene is TRBV5-1, the J gene TRBJ1-2; D is possibly TRBD1 (5 bases). CDR1 SGHRS and CDR2 YFSETQ come from the germline V gene. The CDR3 extends over 14 amino acids. Trimming removed 4 bases from V and 6 bases from J, with 16 bases in between. The CDR3 protein is CASSLSRDRDGYTF. As DNA, the CDR3 is TGCGCCAGCAGCCTAAGCCGGGACCGAGATGGCTACACCTTC.

Notes on this clone: A single base separates this from a much larger clone, so it may be a read error. The chain couples TRBV30 to TRBJ1-3; TRBD1 might be the D (5 bases). Germline-derived CDR1 and CDR2 are GTSNPN and SVGIG (reference sequence). The CDR3 covers 12 residues. V was pared by 6 bases and J by 8 bases, with 14 bases between. The CDR3 DNA reads TGTGCCTGCGAGGGGTTCGGAGACACCATATATTTT. Protein product: CACEGFGDTIYF.

This clone was recorded at least ten times. The chain joins TRBV5-1 to TRBJ2-3, with 9 bases lining up with TRBD2. J was trimmed by 5 bases and V by 0 bases; bases with no gene match: 7. CDR3 length: 16 amino acids. Per germline, CDR1 SGHRS and CDR2 YFSETQ. For the CDR3, the DNA is TGCGCCAGCAGCTTGGGGCCTAGCGGGATAGGAGATACGCAGTATTTT. It yields the protein CASSLGPSGIGDTQYF.

In this sample, this clone turned up many times. The same CDR3 can be traced to other DNA sequences in this sample. The rearrangement uses TRBV6-4 and TRBJ2-1, with a weak D call TRBD2 (6 bases). The germline V gene encodes CDR1 MRHNA and CDR2 SNTAGT. The CDR3 has 15 amino acids. The ends were cut back, 0 bases at V and 0 bases at J, with 6 bases in the middle. DNA of the CDR3: TGTGCCAGCAGTGACTCTAGCGGCTCCTACAATGAGCAGTTCTTC. Its protein product is CASSDSSGSYNEQFF.

The chain has TRBV30 and TRBJ1-5, with D maybe TRBD1 (5 bases). The germline CDR1 and CDR2 sequences are GTSNPN and SVGIG (reference sequence). The CDR3 has 13 amino acids. The V end lost 3 bases, the J end lost 6 bases, and 12 bases lay between the germline ends. The CDR3 region is CAWRGEEGQPQHF. The CDR3 region has the DNA TGTGCCTGGAGAGGGGAGGAAGGTCAGCCCCAGCATTTT.

The chain has TRBV7-9 and TRBJ2-4, with no clear D. CDR1 is SEHNR and CDR2 is FQNEAQ in the germline V gene (reference sequence). Trimming took off 1 base at V and 11 bases at J, with 15 bases between the two ends. The CDR3 consists of 14 residues. The CDR3: CASSLGRSPQFQYF. The DNA for the CDR3 is TGTGCCAGCAGCTTAGGCCGATCCCCACAGTTTCAGTACTTC.

This clone was observed once. It may be a read error: a sequence one base away is much more abundant. The chain recombines TRBV6-6 with TRBJ2-5; D gene ambiguous. The CDR3 length is 12 residues. From germline, CDR1 is MNHNY and CDR2 SVGAGI (reference sequence). Trimming shortened V by 2 bases and J by 7 bases, and 8 bases separated the two germline ends. The CDR3 reads CASSYGEGTQYF. Here the CDR3 DNA reads TGTGCCAGCAGTTACGGGGAAGGGACCCAGTACTTC.

V and J are TRBV10-3 and TRBJ2-3; 11 bases align to TRBD2. From germline, CDR1 is ENHRY and CDR2 SYGVKD. After removal of 10 bases from V and 2 bases from J, the junction contained 5 bases not matched to a gene. CDR3 length equals 14 residues. In DNA, the CDR3 is TGTGCCACACGTAGCGGGAGGGACACAGATACGCAGTATTTT. Protein: CATRSGRDTDTQYF.

J is TRBJ2-1 and V is TRBV5-1; TRBD1 aligns across 10 bases. The CDR3 length is 14 residues. Germline V gives CDR1 SGHRS, CDR2 YFSETQ. J gave up 9 bases and V 5 bases, and 8 bases lay outside the gene matches. CDR3 coding DNA: TGCGCCAGCAGACCCGACAGGGGGCAGGTTGAGCAGTTCTTC. This translates into CASRPDRGQVEQFF.

This clone came up many times. This chain connects TRBV25-1 to TRBJ1-5, with TRBD1 as a possible D gene (5 bases). The germline V gene encodes CDR1 MGHDK and CDR2 SYGVNS. The CDR3 is 15 amino acids. Trimming stripped 1 base from V and 5 bases from J, with 12 bases between. The CDR3 reads CASSECRRVHQPQHF. The CDR3 nucleotides read TGTGCCAGCAGTGAATGTCGCAGGGTCCATCAGCCCCAGCATTTT.

At least ten counts were recorded for this clone. The J gene is TRBJ2-2, the V gene TRBV30; 7 positions match TRBD2. V gave up 4 bases and J gave up 3 bases; unmatched junction bases: 8. The CDR3 contains 15 residues. Looked up from germline, CDR1 is GTSNPN and CDR2 is SVGIG (reference sequence). The CDR3 loop reads CAWILAGLDTGELFF. CDR3 bases: TGTGCCTGGATATTAGCGGGTCTTGACACCGGGGAGCTGTTTTTT.

The genes are TRBV28 and TRBJ1-5; D remains ambiguous. Germline CDR1 reads MDHEN; CDR2 reads SYDVKM. V lost 3 bases to trimming and J lost 2 bases, with 14 bases between them. The CDR3 covers 16 residues. CDR3 in amino acids: CASSFVGSWGNQPQHF. The DNA for the CDR3 is TGTGCCAGCAGTTTCGTGGGGTCTTGGGGCAATCAGCCCCAGCATTTT.

The CDR3: CASSVGTANTYEQYF. CDR3 sequence (DNA): TGTGCCAGCAGTGTAGGGACAGCTAACACCTACGAGCAGTACTTC. The chain combines TRBV6-1 with TRBJ2-7; 7 bases are a match to TRBD1. J gave up 2 bases and V 4 bases, and 8 bases lay outside the gene matches. The CDR3 is 15 residues long. Germline V CDR1 and CDR2: MNHNS, SASEGT.

This clone was observed once. V gene TRBV28 combines with J gene TRBJ1-2; D remains ambiguous. CDR1 is MDHEN and CDR2 is SYDVKM in the germline V gene. CDR3 length equals 15 residues. V gave up 4 bases and J gave up 4 bases, with 16 bases separating them. CDR3 DNA sequence: TGTGCCAGCAGTTCCCTACAGAAATCTGGCTATGGCTACACCTTC. Its protein is CASSSLQKSGYGYTF.

This chain joins TRBV4-3 and TRBJ1-5, with no clear D. The CDR3 has 15 amino acids. Per the germline V gene, CDR1 is LGHNA and CDR2 is YSLEER. Trimming took off 2 bases at V and 3 bases at J, with 11 bases between the two ends. The CDR3 here is CASSQNHGLNQPQHF. DNA of the CDR3: TGCGCCAGCAGCCAAAATCACGGCCTCAATCAGCCCCAGCATTTT.

A word on this clone: Distinct nucleotide sequences in the sample also encode this CDR3. DNA of the CDR3: TGCGCCAGCAGCTTGGACAGGGGGGCCGGGAACACCATATATTTT. Translating gives CASSLDRGAGNTIYF. The rearrangement uses TRBV5-1 and TRBJ1-3, with 8 bases that match TRBD1. V trimming: 0 bases; J trimming: 7 bases; junction bases outside the gene matches: 6. Germline assignment: CDR1 SGHRS and CDR2 YFSETQ. The CDR3 totals 15 residues.

The chain links TRBV11-3 to TRBJ2-3; 9 bases match TRBD2. Germline loops: CDR1 SGHNT, CDR2 YENEEA. The length of the CDR3 is 17 residues. The J segment lost 4 bases and the V segment lost 1 base, leaving 9 bases of the junction unmatched. The CDR3 nucleotides are TGTGCCAGCAGCTTAGGAGGAGCGGGAGGCGGGGCAGATACGCAGTATTTT. Translated, it gives CASSLGGAGGGADTQYF. Full variable domain (missing parts from reference TRBV11-3 and TRBJ2-3): EAGVVQSPRYKIIEKKQPVAFWCNPISGHNTLYWYLQNLGQGPELLIRYENEEAVDDSQLPKDRFSAERLKGVDSTLKIQPAELGDSAVYLCASSLGGAGGGADTQYFGPGTRLTVL.

This chain connects TRBV7-2 to TRBJ2-1, with 8 bases matching TRBD1. The germline V gene has CDR1 SGHTA and CDR2 FQGNSA. V trimming: 0 bases; J trimming: 7 bases; junction bases outside the gene matches: 8. The CDR3 spans 16 residues. For the CDR3, the DNA is TGTGCCAGCAGCTTAGCGCTACAGGGGGTGTGGAATGAGCAGTTCTTC. Amino acids: CASSLALQGVWNEQFF.

This clone was seen repeatedly, ten times or more. The chain employs TRBV27 and TRBJ2-7; D is tentatively TRBD1 or TRBD2 (5 bases each). The CDR3 has 12 amino acids. Per the germline V gene, CDR1 is MNHEY and CDR2 is SMNVEV (reference sequence). V was trimmed by 2 bases and J by 12 bases, leaving 14 bases between them. The CDR3 DNA reads TGTGCCAGCAGTTTACGACAGCCTGGGGGGTACTTC. This translates into CASSLRQPGGYF.

This clone was detected a few times. The rearrangement links TRBV4-3 to TRBJ2-1, with 10 bases fitting TRBD2. CDR1 and CDR2 from the germline V gene are LGHNA and YSLEER. The CDR3 is 19 residues long. The J segment lost 4 bases and the V segment lost 4 bases, leaving 16 bases of the junction unmatched. The CDR3 nucleotides are TGCGCCAGCAGCCGCCACCGGGGAAGCGGGAGGGCCGGTTACAATGAGCAGTTCTTC. This sequence encodes CASSRHRGSGRAGYNEQFF.